This T cell receptor (beta chain) was found in a study of blood T cell repertoires in COVID-19. This CDR3 is 15 amino acids long. Per the germline V gene, CDR1 is SEHNR and CDR2 is FQNEAQ (reference sequence). V shed 5 bases and J shed 7 bases, with 15 bases lying between them. Profiling relied on immunoSEQ multiplex PCR, and the TCRdb table lists in-frame clones only, not all of them. Of about 290,000 clones in the sample, around 89% were seen once. The sample consisted of peripheral blood. The rearrangement links TRBV7-9 to TRBJ1-6, with a tentative D call TRBD1 (6 bases). The receptor's source is a man aged 35 to 55 with acute or convalescent COVID-19. The CDR3 DNA is TGTGCCAGCAGCCTCAACAGGGTCCTGAATTCACCCCTCCACTTT. It is translated as CASSLNRVLNSPLHF.